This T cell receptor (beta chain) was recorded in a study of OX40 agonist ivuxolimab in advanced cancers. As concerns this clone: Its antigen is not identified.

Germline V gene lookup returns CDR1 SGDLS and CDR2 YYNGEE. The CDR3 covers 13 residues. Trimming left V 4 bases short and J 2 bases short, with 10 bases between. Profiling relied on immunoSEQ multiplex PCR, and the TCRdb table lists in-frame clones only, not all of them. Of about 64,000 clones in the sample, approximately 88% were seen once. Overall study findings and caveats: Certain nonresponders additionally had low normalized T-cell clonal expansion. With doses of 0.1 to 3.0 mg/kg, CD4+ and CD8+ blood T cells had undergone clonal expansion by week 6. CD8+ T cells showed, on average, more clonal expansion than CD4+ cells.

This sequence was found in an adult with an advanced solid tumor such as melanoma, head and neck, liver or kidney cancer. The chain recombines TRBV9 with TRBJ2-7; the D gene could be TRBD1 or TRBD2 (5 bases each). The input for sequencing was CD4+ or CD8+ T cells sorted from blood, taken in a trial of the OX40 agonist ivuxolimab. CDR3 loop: CASSQGTAYEQYF. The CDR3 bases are TGTGCCAGCAGCCAAGGGACGGCCTACGAGCAGTACTTC.